Listed here are 18 T cell receptor beta chains from one sample, sequenced in a study of beta chain features in type 1 diabetes. Expressed TCRB transcripts were sequenced because the isolated RNA had all been reverse transcribed beforehand. TCRdb's copy holds only in-frame clones and misses some; the assay was immunoSEQ multiplex PCR. This table holds about 660,000 clones, over 12% found once. Their recognized antigens are unknown. Notes on the study in general: There was a moderate but significant shortening of TCRB CDR3s in all four CD4+ subsets of Type 1 diabetes patients.

Material for sequencing was naive CD4+ T cells from blood. The receptors were sampled from a man younger than 30 with type 1 diabetes.

This clone appeared a few times. The rearrangement uses TRBV7-9 and TRBJ1-1, with TRBD1 as a possible D gene (6 bases). Trimming shortened V by 5 bases and J by 10 bases, and 20 bases separated the two germline ends. Germline V gives CDR1 SEHNR, CDR2 FQNEAQ (reference sequence). The CDR3 has 14 amino acids. In DNA, the CDR3 is TGTGCCAGCAGCCAGACAAACAGGGCCTGGGCAGCTTTCTTT. This gives the protein CASSQTNRAWAAFF.

This clone was picked up a small number of times. The genes are TRBV4-3 and TRBJ1-2; a possible D gene is TRBD1 (5 bases). The V end lost 0 bases, the J end lost 6 bases, and 11 bases lay between the germline ends. Germline-derived CDR1 and CDR2 are LGHNA and YSLEER. The CDR3 is 14 residues long. The CDR3 is CASSQDRGEDGYTF. For the CDR3, the DNA is TGCGCCAGCAGCCAAGATAGGGGAGAGGATGGCTACACCTTC.

This chain joins TRBV6-5 and TRBJ2-7; a weak D match, TRBD1 (5 bases). Germline V gene lookup returns CDR1 MNHEY and CDR2 SVGAGI. The CDR3 length is 12 residues. The V end was cut by 5 bases, the J end by 4 bases, with 9 bases between. CDR3 region: CASSPDRYEQYF. As DNA, the CDR3 is TGTGCCAGCAGTCCCGACAGATACGAGCAGTACTTC.

The table lists this clone with a few counts. This sequence joins TRBV9 and TRBJ2-2; D is unresolved. This CDR3 spans 15 amino acids. Germline lookup yields CDR1 SGDLS and CDR2 YYNGEE. Trimming shortened V by 4 bases and J by 6 bases, and 16 bases separated the two germline ends. The CDR3 DNA sequence: TGTGCCAGCAGCCCGACGACCGGTCGGGCCGGGGAGCTGTTTTTT. This encodes CASSPTTGRAGELFF.

This sequence joins TRBV5-1 and TRBJ2-5; 8 nucleotides match TRBD1. Trimming cost V 4 bases and J 4 bases; bases outside gene matches: 9. Germline V gene lookup returns CDR1 SGHRS and CDR2 YFSETQ. This CDR3 is 15 amino acids long. CDR3 DNA: TGCGCCAGCAGCGTCCTCAGGGGGCTCGGAGAGACCCAGTACTTC. As protein: CASSVLRGLGETQYF.

The chain uses TRBV6-1 and TRBJ1-5, with D perhaps TRBD1 (5 bases). Deletions cut 6 bases from V and 7 bases from J, with 16 bases between. The germline gives CDR1 MNHNS, CDR2 SASEGT. This CDR3 is built from 14 residues. CDR3 in amino acids: CASSRGREGQPQHF. CDR3 sequence (DNA): TGTGCCAGCAGCAGAGGCAGGGAGGGACAGCCCCAGCATTTT.

This clone was seen a few times. The rearrangement uses TRBV5-6 and TRBJ2-7; 7 bases are shared with TRBD1. The CDR3 spans 14 residues. Trimming at V came to 8 bases and at J to 1 base, leaving 9 bases not matched to a gene. Germline loops: CDR1 SGHDT, CDR2 YYEEEE. The chain's CDR3 is CASQSQGSSYEQYF. In DNA, the CDR3 is TGTGCCAGTCAGTCACAGGGGTCATCCTACGAGCAGTACTTC.

This clone has only a few counts. The chain combines TRBV30 with TRBJ1-6; D gene ambiguous. Trimming pared 5 bases from V and 9 bases from J, leaving 17 bases between. Germline V gene data show CDR1 as GTSNPN and CDR2 as SVGIG (reference sequence). The CDR3 is made up of 14 amino acids. The CDR3 spells CAWGSGPQSSPLHF. CDR3 DNA: TGTGCCTGGGGGAGTGGGCCTCAAAGTTCACCCCTCCACTTT.

This clone was found once. The rearrangement uses TRBV7-6 and TRBJ1-1, with D maybe TRBD1 (5 bases). The germline gives CDR1 SGHVS, CDR2 FNYEAQ. CDR3 length: 15 amino acids. Trimming shortened V by 4 bases and J by 8 bases, and 20 bases separated the two germline ends. The CDR3 loop is CASSSYGTGRREAFF. CDR3 coding DNA: TGTGCCAGCAGCTCCTACGGTACGGGACGCCGAGAAGCTTTCTTT.

The chain uses TRBV29-1 and TRBJ1-2; D is undetermined. The germline gives CDR1 SQVTM, CDR2 ANQGSEA. The CDR3 is 14 amino acids. V was pared by 3 bases and J by 6 bases, with 17 bases between. The CDR3 DNA is TGCAGCGTTGAGAAGGGCTGGCCTCGCAATGGCTACACCTTC. As protein: CSVEKGWPRNGYTF.

This rearrangement joins TRBV7-9 to TRBJ1-1; the match to TRBD1 covers 8 bases. Germline V gives CDR1 SEHNR, CDR2 FQNEAQ (reference sequence). There are 16 residues in the CDR3. The V and J ends lost 2 bases and 0 bases, in that order; junction bases with no gene match: 5. This CDR3 is CASSLWSGGMNTEAFF. The CDR3 nucleotides are TGTGCCAGCAGCTTATGGTCAGGGGGCATGAACACTGAAGCTTTCTTT.

The chain links TRBV25-1 to TRBJ2-1; either TRBD1 or TRBD2 may supply D (5 bases each). The CDR3 has 15 amino acids. Trimming stripped 5 bases from V and 1 base from J, with 12 bases between. Germline-derived CDR1 and CDR2 are MGHDK and SYGVNS. The CDR3 nucleotides read TGTGCCAGCAGTTTGAGGGGCCTATCCTACAATGAGCAGTTCTTC. It encodes CASSLRGLSYNEQFF.

In its sample, this clone was seen a few times. The chain recombines TRBV6-6 with TRBJ1-2; TRBD1 is a possible D gene (6 bases). The germline V gene has CDR1 MNHNY and CDR2 SVGAGI (reference sequence). This CDR3 has 13 amino acids. V lost 8 bases and J 4 bases, leaving 14 bases between the germline ends. The CDR3 loop reads CASETGLSYGYTF. In nucleotides, the CDR3 is TGTGCCAGCGAGACAGGCCTAAGCTATGGCTACACCTTC.

The V call is TRBV10-3, the J call TRBJ2-2; tentative D call: TRBD2 (6 bases). Trimming took 8 bases from V and 10 from J, leaving 11 bases between them. Germline V gives CDR1 ENHRY, CDR2 SYGVKD. The CDR3 has 11 residues. CDR3 sequence reads: CAIPGLLELFF. The CDR3 coding sequence is TGTGCCATCCCGGGACTCCTGGAGCTGTTTTTT.

The chain is built from TRBV19 and TRBJ1-1; D might be TRBD1 (5 bases). CDR1 and CDR2 (germline): LNHDA, SQIVND (reference sequence). This CDR3 is built from 15 residues. Trimming took 5 bases from V and 5 from J, leaving 18 bases between them. CDR3 in amino acids: CASSPPERDETEAFF. The CDR3 DNA sequence: TGTGCCAGTAGTCCGCCGGAACGGGACGAGACTGAAGCTTTCTTT.

The chain is built from TRBV25-1 and TRBJ1-1; the D is unclear. The V end lost 6 bases, the J end lost 7 bases, and 9 bases lay between the germline ends. The CDR3 spans 11 residues. Germline V gives CDR1 MGHDK, CDR2 SYGVNS. The CDR3 DNA sequence: TGTGCCAGCAGCCGGGCAGTTGAAGCTTTCTTT. Its translation is CASSRAVEAFF.

Details on this clone: Other DNA sequences in this sample translate to the same CDR3. This rearrangement joins TRBV29-1 to TRBJ2-1; D may match TRBD1 or TRBD2 (5 bases each). The CDR3 consists of 17 residues. Germline V CDR1 and CDR2: SQVTM, ANQGSEA. Between the trimmed V and J ends, which lost 0 bases and 0 bases, there was a span of 15 bases. The CDR3 sequence: CSVEEGRGGPSYNEQFF. The CDR3 nucleotides read TGCAGCGTTGAAGAAGGTCGGGGCGGCCCCTCCTACAATGAGCAGTTCTTC.

This clone has only a few counts. V gene TRBV5-1 combines with J gene TRBJ2-7, with D perhaps being TRBD1 or TRBD2 (5 bases each). Germline CDR1 is SGHRS and CDR2 is YFSETQ. The CDR3 length is 14 residues. V dropped 3 bases and J dropped 3 bases, with 13 bases sitting between them. CDR3: CASSSRDGYYEQYF. The CDR3 DNA is TGCGCCAGCAGCTCCCGGGACGGATACTACGAGCAGTACTTC.